This T cell receptor beta chain was observed in a study of blood T cell repertoires in COVID-19. For the study at large: Acute-phase and convalescent COVID-19 samples originated in the United States, Italy and Spain. T cells, B-cell-depleted T cells, or PBMCs provided the cDNA or gDNA that served as material.

The CDR3 sequence is 16 residues long. V dropped 0 bases and J dropped 6; count of bases not matched to a gene: 7. The germline gives CDR1 LGHNA, CDR2 YSLEER. In the authors' workflow: Amplification with reference gene primers provided the estimates of nucleated cell counts. Profiled with immunoSEQ multiplex PCR; TCRdb holds only in-frame clones, not every one. That table gives V, J and clone size, and the DNA gave D and trimming. The table records hundreds of thousands of clones, about 93% of them present only once. The specimen sequenced was peripheral blood. The rearrangement joins TRBV4-3 to TRBJ2-2; 7 nucleotides agree with TRBD2. This receptor was obtained from a woman aged 18 to 35 who had recovered from COVID-19. CDR3 in DNA: TGCGCCAGCAGCCAAGATCCCACGGGAGGCGCCGGGGAGCTGTTTTTT. This codes for CASSQDPTGGAGELFF.